The T cell receptor beta chain under discussion was sequenced for a study of blood T cell repertoires in COVID-19. At the level of the study: The study drew acute and convalescent COVID-19 samples from the United States, Italy and Spain.

CDR3 length: 14 amino acids. Looked up from germline, CDR1 is MNHEY and CDR2 is SVGAGI. With 5 bases removed from V and 2 bases from J, the gap between germline ends came to 13 bases. Methods used by the authors: Reference gene primer amplification gave nucleated cell count estimates. Sequenced by immunoSEQ multiplex PCR; TCRdb stores in-frame clones only, minus some. Clonal size and the V and J genes are those of that table, whereas D and trimming came from the DNA. The repertoire holds a few hundred thousand clones, with around four fifths as singletons. The sample was peripheral blood. The TCR sequence derives from a man aged 45-65 years with active or convalescent COVID-19. The V call is TRBV6-5, the J call TRBJ2-7; maybe TRBD2 (6 bases). The DNA of the CDR3 is TGTGCCAGCAGTATAGTCCGGGAGACCTACGAGCAGTACTTC. Amino acid sequence: CASSIVRETYEQYF.